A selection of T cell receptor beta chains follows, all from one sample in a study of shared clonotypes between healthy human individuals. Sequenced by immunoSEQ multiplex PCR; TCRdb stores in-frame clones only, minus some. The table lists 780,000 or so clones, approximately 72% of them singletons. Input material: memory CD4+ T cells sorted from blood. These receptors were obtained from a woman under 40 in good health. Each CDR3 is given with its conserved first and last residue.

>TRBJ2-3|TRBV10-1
CASSESKVGTDTQYF
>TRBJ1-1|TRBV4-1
CASSQHRDTEAFF
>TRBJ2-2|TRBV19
CASSEQAGELFF
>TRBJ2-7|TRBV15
CATSRGGTLNYEQYF
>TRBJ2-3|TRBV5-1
CASSSPGEGYGAKNF
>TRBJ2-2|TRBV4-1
CASSRQVANTGELFF
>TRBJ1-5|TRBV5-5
CASSALDSNQPQHF
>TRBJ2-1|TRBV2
CAGGGAAEQFF
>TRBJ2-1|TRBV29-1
CSFRGLSYNEQFF
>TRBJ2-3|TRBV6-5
CASSGRADLSDTQYF
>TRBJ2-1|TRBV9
CASSVRGQPYNEQFF
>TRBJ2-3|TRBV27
CASSLGGSTDTQYF
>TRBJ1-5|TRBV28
CASSIVRTGYGQPQHF
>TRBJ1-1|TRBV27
CASSLRRMNTEAFF
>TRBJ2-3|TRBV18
CASSAAGGTDTQYF
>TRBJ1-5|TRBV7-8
CASSLSGGNQPQHF
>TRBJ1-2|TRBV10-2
CASKDGSHGYTF
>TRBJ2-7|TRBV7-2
CASSDNTGPLSEQYF
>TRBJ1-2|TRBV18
CASSPGTGRSYTF
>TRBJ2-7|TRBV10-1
CASSAGYEQYF
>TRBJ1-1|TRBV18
CASSPILGGSTEAFF
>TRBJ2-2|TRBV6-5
CASSSPGTSVAGELFF
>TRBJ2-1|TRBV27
CASSLPGAAYNEQFF
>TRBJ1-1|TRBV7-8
CASSLALGVMNTEAFF
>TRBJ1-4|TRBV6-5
CASRGTVTNEKLFF
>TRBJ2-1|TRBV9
CASSVGRANEQFF
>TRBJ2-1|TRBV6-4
CASSPAGDSDEQFF
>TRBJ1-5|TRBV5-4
CASSLEPRGAQHF
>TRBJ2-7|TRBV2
CASSPGLAASYEQYF
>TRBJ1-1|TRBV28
CATLVRVGGTEAFF
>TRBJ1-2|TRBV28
CASSSRGTTYGGYTF
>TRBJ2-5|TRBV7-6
CANLKRAPRGSEETQYF
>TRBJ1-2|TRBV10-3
CAISDQFRQVDGYTF
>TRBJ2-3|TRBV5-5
CASSLLRGEDTQYF
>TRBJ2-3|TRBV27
CASSLSGVGWEAIDTQYF
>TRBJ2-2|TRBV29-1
CSALTSSHTGELFF
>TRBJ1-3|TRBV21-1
CASSKTGLGGNTIYF
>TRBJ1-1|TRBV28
CASSSPVNTEAFF
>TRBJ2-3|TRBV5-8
CASSLMGGGVYTQYF
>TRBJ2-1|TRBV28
CAAQGPGPRTFQFF
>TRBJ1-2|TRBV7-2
CASSLYQEVYGYTF
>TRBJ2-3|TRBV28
CASSSTGQGGADTQYF
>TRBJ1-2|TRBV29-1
CSVEDRGSYGYTF
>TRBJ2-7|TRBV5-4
CASSLAVSDPSYEQYF
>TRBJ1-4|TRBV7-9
CASSLAMGQPRSTNEKLFF